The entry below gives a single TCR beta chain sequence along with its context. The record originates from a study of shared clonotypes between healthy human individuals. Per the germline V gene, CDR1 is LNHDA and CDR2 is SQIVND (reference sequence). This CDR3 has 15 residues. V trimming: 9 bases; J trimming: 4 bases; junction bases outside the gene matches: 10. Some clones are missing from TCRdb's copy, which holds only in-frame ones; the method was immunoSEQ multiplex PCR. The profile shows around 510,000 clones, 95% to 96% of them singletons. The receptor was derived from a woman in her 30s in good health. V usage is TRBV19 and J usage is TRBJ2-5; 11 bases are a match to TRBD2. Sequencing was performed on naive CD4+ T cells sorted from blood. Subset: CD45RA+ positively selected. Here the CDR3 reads CASAELAGVAETQYF. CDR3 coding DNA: TGTGCCAGCGCTGAACTAGCGGGAGTGGCAGAGACCCAGTACTTC.